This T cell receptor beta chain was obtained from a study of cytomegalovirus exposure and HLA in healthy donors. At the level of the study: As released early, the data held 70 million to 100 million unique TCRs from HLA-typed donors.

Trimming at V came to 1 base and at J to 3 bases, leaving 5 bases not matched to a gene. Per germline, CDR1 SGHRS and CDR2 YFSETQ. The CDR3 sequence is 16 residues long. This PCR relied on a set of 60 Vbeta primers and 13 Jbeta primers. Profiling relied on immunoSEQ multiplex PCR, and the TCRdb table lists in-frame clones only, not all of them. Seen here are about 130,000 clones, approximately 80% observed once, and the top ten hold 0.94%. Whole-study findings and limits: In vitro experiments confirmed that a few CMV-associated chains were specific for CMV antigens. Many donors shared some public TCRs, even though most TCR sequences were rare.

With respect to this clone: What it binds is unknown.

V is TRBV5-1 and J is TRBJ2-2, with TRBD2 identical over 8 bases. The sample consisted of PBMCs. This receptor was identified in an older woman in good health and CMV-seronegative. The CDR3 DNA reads TGCGCCAGCAGCTTGTCGCCAGCGGGAGACACCGGGGAGCTGTTTTTT. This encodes CASSLSPAGDTGELFF.